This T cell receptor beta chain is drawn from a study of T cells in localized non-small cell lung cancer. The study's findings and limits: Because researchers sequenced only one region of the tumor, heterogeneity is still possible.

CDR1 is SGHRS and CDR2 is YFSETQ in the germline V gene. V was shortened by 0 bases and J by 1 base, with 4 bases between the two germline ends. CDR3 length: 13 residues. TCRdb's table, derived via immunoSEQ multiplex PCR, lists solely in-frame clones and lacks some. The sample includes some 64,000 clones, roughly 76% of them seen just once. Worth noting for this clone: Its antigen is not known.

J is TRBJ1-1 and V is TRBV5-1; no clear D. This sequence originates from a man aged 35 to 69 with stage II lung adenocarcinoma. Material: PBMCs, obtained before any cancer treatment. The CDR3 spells CASSLERNTEAFF. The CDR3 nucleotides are TGCGCCAGCAGCTTGGAGAGGAACACTGAAGCTTTCTTT.